These 13 T cell receptor beta chains were sequenced from one sample in a study of technical replicates of blood from several donors. Some clones are missing from TCRdb's copy, which holds only in-frame ones; the method was immunoSEQ multiplex PCR. The sample has more than 75,000 clones; around 94% are singletons. Sequencing input: T cells isolated from PBMCs. Every receptor here comes from a human donor in good health.

The chain recombines TRBV28 with TRBJ2-1, with TRBD1 identical over 10 bases. Per germline, CDR1 MDHEN and CDR2 SYDVKM. This CDR3 has 14 residues. V shed 5 bases and J 8 bases; nucleotides not matched to a gene: 6. This chain's CDR3 is CASSQWDRGYEQFF. The CDR3, as DNA: TGTGCCAGCAGTCAATGGGACAGGGGCTATGAGCAGTTCTTC.

The V call is TRBV7-9, the J call TRBJ1-4; D gene unclear. Germline loops: CDR1 SEHNR, CDR2 FQNEAQ (reference sequence). Trimming took 3 bases from V and 12 from J, leaving 11 bases between them. The CDR3 covers 12 residues. CDR3 residues: CASSFRERELFF. The CDR3 DNA reads as TGTGCCAGCAGCTTTCGAGAAAGAGAACTGTTTTTT. Using reference TRBV7-9 and TRBJ1-4 for the parts outside the CDR3, the full variable domain is DTGVSQNPRHKITKRGQNVTFRCDPISEHNRLYWYRQTLGQGPEFLTYFQNEAQLEKSRLLSDRFSAERPKGSFSTLEIQRTEQGDSAMYLCASSFRERELFFGSGTQLSVL.

The gene calls are TRBV7-2 and TRBJ1-2; D unclear. This CDR3 is built from 15 residues. V lost 4 bases, J lost 6 bases, and 18 bases lay in between. Per germline, CDR1 SGHTA and CDR2 FQGNSA. Here the CDR3 reads CASSSHTRRWNGYTF. The CDR3 nucleotides read TGTGCCAGCAGCTCCCATACGAGGAGATGGAATGGCTACACCTTC.

This chain uses TRBV2 with TRBJ2-3; 8 bases line up with TRBD2. CDR1 is SNHLY, CDR2 FYNNEI, per germline. This CDR3 is 14 amino acids long. The ends lost 10 bases at V and 3 bases at J; junction bases unmatched: 9. The DNA for the CDR3 is TGTGCCATCCTTCAGCGGGAGATGACAGATACGCAGTATTTT. Translation gives CAILQREMTDTQYF.

The chain employs TRBV7-8 and TRBJ1-2; 9 nucleotides line up with TRBD1. The ends lost 5 bases at V and 8 bases at J; junction bases unmatched: 3. Germline values: CDR1 SGHVS, CDR2 FQNEAQ. The CDR3 spans 12 residues. CDR3 loop: CASSRDRDGYTF. CDR3 DNA: TGTGCCAGCAGCCGGGACAGGGACGGCTACACCTTC.

The chain recombines TRBV4-1 with TRBJ2-1, with 8 bases matching TRBD2. V shed 1 base and J 9 bases; nucleotides not matched to a gene: 11. Germline CDR1 reads MGHRA; CDR2 reads YSYEKL. This CDR3 comprises 16 residues. The CDR3 region is CASSQGPAGAFFEQFF. In DNA form, the CDR3 reads TGCGCCAGCAGCCAAGGGCCAGCGGGGGCCTTTTTTGAGCAGTTCTTC.

The V call is TRBV7-2, the J call TRBJ2-7; D remains unclear. Trimming took 4 bases from V and 4 from J, leaving 5 bases between them. The CDR3 runs 11 residues. Looked up from germline, CDR1 is SGHTA and CDR2 is FQGNSA. CDR3 protein: CASSSQYEQYF. The CDR3 region has the DNA TGTGCCAGCAGCTCCCAGTACGAGCAGTACTTC.

V gene TRBV7-9 combines with J gene TRBJ2-3; 8 positions agree with TRBD2. The J segment lost 4 bases and the V segment lost 2 bases, leaving 11 bases of the junction unmatched. The CDR3 loop spans 17 amino acids. CDR1 is SEHNR, CDR2 FQNEAQ, per germline (reference sequence). The CDR3 bases are TGTGCCAGCAGCTTAACAGAGCGGGAGTGGGGCTCAGATACGCAGTATTTT. It specifies CASSLTEREWGSDTQYF.

The CDR3 bases are TGTGCCGGTGGGAGCTCTGGGGCCAACGTCCTGACTTTC. Its protein product is CAGGSSGANVLTF. The J gene is TRBJ2-6, the V gene TRBV6-1, with D tentatively TRBD2 (5 bases). Germline V CDR1 and CDR2: MNHNS, SASEGT. Trimming removed 11 bases from V and 0 bases from J, with 8 bases in between. This CDR3 spans 13 amino acids.

The gene calls are TRBV29-1 and TRBJ1-5; D remains unclear. The V gene lost 5 bases and the J gene lost 0 bases, with 14 bases spanning the gap. Germline-derived CDR1 and CDR2 are SQVTM and ANQGSEA. This CDR3 contains 15 residues. CDR3 bases: TGCAGCGTTTCTACTTCGGGGAATAGCAATCAGCCCCAGCATTTT. This gives the protein CSVSTSGNSNQPQHF.

The table lists this clone with a few counts. The chain couples TRBV18 to TRBJ2-5; 7 positions match TRBD1. Losses at the gene ends were 3 bases for V and 8 bases for J; bases not matched to a gene: 9. The CDR3 has 14 residues. The germline V gene encodes CDR1 KGHSH and CDR2 LQKENI. For the CDR3, the DNA is TGTGCCAGCTCACCTCTCGGGGACAGTCATACCCAGTACTTC. It translates to CASSPLGDSHTQYF.

This sequence joins TRBV7-3 and TRBJ2-1; 14 bases match TRBD2. Germline loops: CDR1 SGHTA, CDR2 FQGTGA. The CDR3 is 17 amino acids. After removal of 4 bases from V and 6 bases from J, the junction contained 8 bases not matched to a gene. In nucleotides, the CDR3 is TGTGCCAGCAGCTCGACCCCGGGACTAGCGGGAGCCAATGAGCAGTTCTTC. It yields the protein CASSSTPGLAGANEQFF.

The chain employs TRBV9 and TRBJ2-1; 12 bases align to TRBD2. Germline assignment: CDR1 SGDLS and CDR2 YYNGEE. The CDR3 consists of 16 residues. The V gene end was trimmed by 4 bases and the J gene end by 8 bases; junction bases not matched to a gene: 10. CDR3 in amino acids: CASSPLASGRGHEQFF. The CDR3 DNA is TGTGCCAGCAGCCCCCTGGCTAGCGGGAGGGGGCATGAGCAGTTCTTC.